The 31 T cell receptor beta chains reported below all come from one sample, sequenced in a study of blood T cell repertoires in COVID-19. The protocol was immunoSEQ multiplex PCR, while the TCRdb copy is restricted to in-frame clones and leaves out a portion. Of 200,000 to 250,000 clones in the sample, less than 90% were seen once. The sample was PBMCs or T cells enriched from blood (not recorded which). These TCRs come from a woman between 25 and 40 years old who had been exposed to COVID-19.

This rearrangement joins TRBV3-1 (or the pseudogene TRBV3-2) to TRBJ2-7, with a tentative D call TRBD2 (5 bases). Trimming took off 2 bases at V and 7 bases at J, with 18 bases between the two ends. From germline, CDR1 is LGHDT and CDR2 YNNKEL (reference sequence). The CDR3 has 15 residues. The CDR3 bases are TGTGCCAGCAGCCAAAGCGGAGGCCAGCGGTTAGAGCAGTACTTC. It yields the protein CASSQSGGQRLEQYF.

Here the CDR3 DNA reads TGTGCCAGCAGTTACACAGGCGGCTATGGCTACACCTTC. Translation: CASSYTGGYGYTF. The chain is built from TRBV27 and TRBJ1-2; a possible D gene is TRBD1 (5 bases). The V end lost 4 bases, the J end lost 4 bases, and 10 bases lay between the germline ends. Germline V gene sequence: CDR1 MNHEY, CDR2 SMNVEV (reference sequence). The CDR3 has 13 amino acids.

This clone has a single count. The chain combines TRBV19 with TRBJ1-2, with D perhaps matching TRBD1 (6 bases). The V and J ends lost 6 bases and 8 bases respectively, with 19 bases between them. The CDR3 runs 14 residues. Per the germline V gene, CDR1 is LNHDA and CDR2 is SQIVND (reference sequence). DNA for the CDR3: TGTGCCAGTAGCTCGCGGACGGGGGGCAGGGGCTACACCTTC. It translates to CASSSRTGGRGYTF.

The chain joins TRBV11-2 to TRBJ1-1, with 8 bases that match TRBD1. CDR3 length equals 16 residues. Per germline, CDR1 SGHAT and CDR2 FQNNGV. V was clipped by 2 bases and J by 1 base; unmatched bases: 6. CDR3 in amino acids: CASSLSTDRGNTEAFF. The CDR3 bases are TGTGCCAGCAGCTTAAGTACTGACAGGGGGAACACTGAAGCTTTCTTT.

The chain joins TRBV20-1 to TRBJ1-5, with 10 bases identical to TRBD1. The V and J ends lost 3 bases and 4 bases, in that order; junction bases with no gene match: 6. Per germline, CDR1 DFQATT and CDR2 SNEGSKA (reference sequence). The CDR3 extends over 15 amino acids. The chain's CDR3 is CSASFRQGANQPQHF. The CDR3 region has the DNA TGCAGTGCTAGTTTTAGACAGGGGGCGAATCAGCCCCAGCATTTT.

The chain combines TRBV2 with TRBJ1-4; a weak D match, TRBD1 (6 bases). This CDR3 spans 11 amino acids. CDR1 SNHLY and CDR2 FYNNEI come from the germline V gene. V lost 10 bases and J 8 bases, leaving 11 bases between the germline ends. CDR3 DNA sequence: TGTGCCACCCAGGGGTCCGAAAAACTGTTTTTT. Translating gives CATQGSEKLFF.

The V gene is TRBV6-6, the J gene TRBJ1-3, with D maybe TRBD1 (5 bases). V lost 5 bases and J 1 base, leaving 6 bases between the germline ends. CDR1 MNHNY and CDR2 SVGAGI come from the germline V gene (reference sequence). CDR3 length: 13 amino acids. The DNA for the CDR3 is TGTGCCAGCAGTACAGGTTCTGGAAACACCATATATTTT. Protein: CASSTGSGNTIYF.

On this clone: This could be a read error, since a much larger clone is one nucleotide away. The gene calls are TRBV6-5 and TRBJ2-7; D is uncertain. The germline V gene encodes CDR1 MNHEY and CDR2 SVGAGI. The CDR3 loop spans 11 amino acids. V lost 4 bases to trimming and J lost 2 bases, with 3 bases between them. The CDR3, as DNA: TGTGCCAGCAGTTCAACCTACGAGCAGTACTTC. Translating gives CASSSTYEQYF.

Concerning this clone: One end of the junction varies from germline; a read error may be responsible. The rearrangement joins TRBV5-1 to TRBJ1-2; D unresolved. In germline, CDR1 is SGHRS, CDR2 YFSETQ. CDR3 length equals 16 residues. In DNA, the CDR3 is TGCGCCAGCAGTTTGGCCCGGCGGGGAGTCTGGTATGGCTACACCTTC. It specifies CASSLARRGVWYGYTF. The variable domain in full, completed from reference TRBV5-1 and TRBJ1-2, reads KAGVTQTPRYLIKTRGQQVTLSCSPISGHRSVSWYQQTPGQGLQFLFEYFSETQRNKGNFPGRFSGRQFSNSRSEMNVSTLELGDSALYLCASSLARRGVWYGYTFGSGTRLTVV.

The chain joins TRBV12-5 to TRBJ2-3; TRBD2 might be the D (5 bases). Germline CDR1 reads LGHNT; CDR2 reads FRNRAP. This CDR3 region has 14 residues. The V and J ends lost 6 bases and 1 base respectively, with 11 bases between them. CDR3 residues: CASGLGVGTDTQYF. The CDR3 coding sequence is TGTGCTAGTGGCCTCGGGGTTGGCACAGATACGCAGTATTTT. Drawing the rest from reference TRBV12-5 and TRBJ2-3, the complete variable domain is DARVTQTPRHKVTEMGQEVTMRCQPILGHNTVFWYRQTMMQGLELLAYFRNRAPLDDSGMPKDRFSAEMPDATLATLKIQPSEPRDSAVYFCASGLGVGTDTQYFGPGTRLTVL.

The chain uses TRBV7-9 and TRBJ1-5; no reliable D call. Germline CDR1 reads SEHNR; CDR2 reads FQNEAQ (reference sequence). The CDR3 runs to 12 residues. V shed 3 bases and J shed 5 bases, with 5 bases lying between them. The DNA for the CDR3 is TGTGCCAGCAGCTTTTTCGATCAGCCCCAGCATTTT. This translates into CASSFFDQPQHF.

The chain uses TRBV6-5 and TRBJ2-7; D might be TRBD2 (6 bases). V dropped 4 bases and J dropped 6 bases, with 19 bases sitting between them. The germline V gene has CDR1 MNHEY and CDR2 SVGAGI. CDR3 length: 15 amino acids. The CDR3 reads CASSSTTRRGSEQYF. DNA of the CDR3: TGTGCCAGCAGTTCGACGACCCGGAGGGGCTCCGAGCAGTACTTC.

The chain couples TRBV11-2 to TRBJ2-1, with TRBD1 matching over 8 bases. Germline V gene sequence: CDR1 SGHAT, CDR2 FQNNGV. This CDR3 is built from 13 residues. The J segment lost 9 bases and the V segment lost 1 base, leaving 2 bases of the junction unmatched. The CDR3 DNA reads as TGTGCCAGCAGCTTAGCGGACAGGGCTGAGCAGTTCTTC. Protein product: CASSLADRAEQFF.

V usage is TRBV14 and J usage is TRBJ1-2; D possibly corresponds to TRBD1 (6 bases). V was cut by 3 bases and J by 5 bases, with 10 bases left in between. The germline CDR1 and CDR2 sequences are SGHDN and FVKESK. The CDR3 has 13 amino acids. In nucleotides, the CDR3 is TGTGCCAGCAGCCAGGCCAGGGGTTATGGCTACACCTTC. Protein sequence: CASSQARGYGYTF.

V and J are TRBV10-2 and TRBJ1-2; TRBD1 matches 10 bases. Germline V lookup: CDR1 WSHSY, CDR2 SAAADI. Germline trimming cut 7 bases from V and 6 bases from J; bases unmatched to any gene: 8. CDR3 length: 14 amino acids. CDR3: CASIGQGEIDGYTF. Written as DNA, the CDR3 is TGCGCCAGCATAGGACAGGGGGAGATCGATGGCTACACCTTC.

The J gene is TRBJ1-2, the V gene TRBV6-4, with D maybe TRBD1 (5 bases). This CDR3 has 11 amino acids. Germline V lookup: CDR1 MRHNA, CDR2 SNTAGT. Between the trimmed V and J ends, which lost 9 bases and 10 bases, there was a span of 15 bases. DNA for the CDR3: TGTGCCAGAAGCGGGGGGGACCTCTACACCTTC. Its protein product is CARSGGDLYTF.

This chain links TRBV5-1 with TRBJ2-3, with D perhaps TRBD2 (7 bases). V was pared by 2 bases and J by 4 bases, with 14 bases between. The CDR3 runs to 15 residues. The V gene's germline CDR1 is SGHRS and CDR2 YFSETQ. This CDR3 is CASSFWGGPPDTQYF. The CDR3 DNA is TGCGCCAGCAGCTTTTGGGGGGGGCCCCCAGATACGCAGTATTTT.

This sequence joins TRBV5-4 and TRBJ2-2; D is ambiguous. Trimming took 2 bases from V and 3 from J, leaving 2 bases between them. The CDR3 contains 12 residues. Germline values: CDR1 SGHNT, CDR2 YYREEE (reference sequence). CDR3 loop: CASSFDTGELFF. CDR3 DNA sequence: TGTGCCAGCAGCTTCGACACCGGGGAGCTGTTTTTT.

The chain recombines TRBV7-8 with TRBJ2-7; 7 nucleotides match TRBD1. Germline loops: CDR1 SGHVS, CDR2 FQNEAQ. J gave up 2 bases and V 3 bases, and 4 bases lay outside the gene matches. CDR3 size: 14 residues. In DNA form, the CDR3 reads TGTGCCAGCAGCTTTTCCGGGACAGCCTACGAGCAGTACTTC. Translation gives CASSFSGTAYEQYF. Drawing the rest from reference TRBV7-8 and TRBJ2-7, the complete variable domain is GAGVSQSPRYKVAKRGQDVALRCDPISGHVSLFWYQQALGQGPEFLTYFQNEAQLDKSGLPSDRFFAERPEGSVSTLKIQRTQQEDSAVYLCASSFSGTAYEQYFGPGTRLTVT.

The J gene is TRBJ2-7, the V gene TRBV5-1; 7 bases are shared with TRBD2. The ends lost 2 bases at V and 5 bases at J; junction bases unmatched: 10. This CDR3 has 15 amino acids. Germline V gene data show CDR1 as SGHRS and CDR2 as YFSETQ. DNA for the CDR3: TGCGCCAGCAGCTTCGTGGGAGGGTTTAAGGACGAGCAGTACTTC. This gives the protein CASSFVGGFKDEQYF.

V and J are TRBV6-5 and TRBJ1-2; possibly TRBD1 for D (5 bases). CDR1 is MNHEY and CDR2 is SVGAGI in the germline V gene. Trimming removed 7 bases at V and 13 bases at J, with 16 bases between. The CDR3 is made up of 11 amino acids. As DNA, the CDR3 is TGTGCCAGCACCCTAGGAGGGGAAAGCACCTTC. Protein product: CASTLGGESTF.

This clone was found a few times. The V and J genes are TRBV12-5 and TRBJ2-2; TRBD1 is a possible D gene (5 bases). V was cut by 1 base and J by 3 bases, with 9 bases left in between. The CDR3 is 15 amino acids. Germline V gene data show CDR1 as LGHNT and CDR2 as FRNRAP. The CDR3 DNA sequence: TGTGCTAGTGGTTTGGGGGGCAGATACACCGGGGAGCTGTTTTTT. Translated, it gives CASGLGGRYTGELFF.

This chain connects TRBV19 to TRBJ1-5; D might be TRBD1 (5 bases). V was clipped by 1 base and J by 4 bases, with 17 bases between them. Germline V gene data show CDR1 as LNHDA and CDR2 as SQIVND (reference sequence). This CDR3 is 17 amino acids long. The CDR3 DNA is TGTGCCAGTAGTATAGTAGCGGAGACAGAGAGTAATCAGCCCCAGCATTTT. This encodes CASSIVAETESNQPQHF.

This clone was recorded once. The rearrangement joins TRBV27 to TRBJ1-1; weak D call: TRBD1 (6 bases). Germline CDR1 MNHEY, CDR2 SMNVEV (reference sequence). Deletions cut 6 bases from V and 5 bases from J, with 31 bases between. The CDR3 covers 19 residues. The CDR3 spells CASSHGFGQGSGPGTEAFF. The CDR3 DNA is TGTGCCAGCAGCCATGGGTTTGGGCAGGGGTCGGGTCCGGGAACTGAAGCTTTCTTT.

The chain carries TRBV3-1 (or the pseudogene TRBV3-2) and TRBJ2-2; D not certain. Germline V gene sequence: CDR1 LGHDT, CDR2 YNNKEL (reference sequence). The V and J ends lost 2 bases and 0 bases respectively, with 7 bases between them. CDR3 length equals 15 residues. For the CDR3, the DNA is TGTGCCAGCAGCCAATTGTTCGCGAACACCGGGGAGCTGTTTTTT. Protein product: CASSQLFANTGELFF.

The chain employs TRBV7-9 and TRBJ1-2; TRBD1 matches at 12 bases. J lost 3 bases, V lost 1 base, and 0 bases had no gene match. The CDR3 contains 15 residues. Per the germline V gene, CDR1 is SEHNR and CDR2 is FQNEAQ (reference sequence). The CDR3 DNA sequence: TGTGCCAGCAGCTTAGGGGACAGGGGGCACTATGGCTACACCTTC. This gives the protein CASSLGDRGHYGYTF. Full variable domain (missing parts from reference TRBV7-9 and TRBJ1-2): DTGVSQNPRHKITKRGQNVTFRCDPISEHNRLYWYRQTLGQGPEFLTYFQNEAQLEKSRLLSDRFSAERPKGSFSTLEIQRTEQGDSAMYLCASSLGDRGHYGYTFGSGTRLTVV.

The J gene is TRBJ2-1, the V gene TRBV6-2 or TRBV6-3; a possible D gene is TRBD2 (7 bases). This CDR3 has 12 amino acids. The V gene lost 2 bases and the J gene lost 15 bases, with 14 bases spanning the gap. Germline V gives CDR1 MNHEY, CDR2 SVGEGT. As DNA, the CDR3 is TGTGCCAGCAGTTACGAGGGGGGGGTGGTGTTCTTC. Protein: CASSYEGGVVFF.

The CDR3 region has the DNA TGTGCCAGCAGCGGGACCGGGACAAGTAATGAAAAACTGTTTTTT. This codes for CASSGTGTSNEKLFF. The rearrangement joins TRBV7-8 to TRBJ1-4, with a tentative D call TRBD1 (6 bases). V lost 5 bases and J 4 bases, leaving 14 bases between the germline ends. This CDR3 has 15 residues. From germline, CDR1 is SGHVS and CDR2 FQNEAQ.

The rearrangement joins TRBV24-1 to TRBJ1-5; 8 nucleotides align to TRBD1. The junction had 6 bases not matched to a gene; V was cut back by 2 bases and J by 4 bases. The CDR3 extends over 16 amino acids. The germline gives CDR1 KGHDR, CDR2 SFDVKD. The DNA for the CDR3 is TGTGCCACCAGTGATTCCGGGACAGGTCCTAATCAGCCCCAGCATTTT. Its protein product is CATSDSGTGPNQPQHF.

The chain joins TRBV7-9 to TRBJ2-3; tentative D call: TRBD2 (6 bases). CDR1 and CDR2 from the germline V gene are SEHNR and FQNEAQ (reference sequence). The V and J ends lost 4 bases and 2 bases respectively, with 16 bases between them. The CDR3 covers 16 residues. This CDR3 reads CASSSDRGTVTDTQYF. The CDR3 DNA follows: TGTGCCAGCAGCTCCGACCGGGGGACGGTCACAGATACGCAGTATTTT.

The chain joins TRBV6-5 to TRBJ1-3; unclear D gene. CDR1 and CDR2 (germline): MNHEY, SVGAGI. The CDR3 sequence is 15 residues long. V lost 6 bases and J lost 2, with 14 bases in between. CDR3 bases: TGTGCCAGCAGAGTAACCAAGAGTACTGGAAACACCATATATTTT. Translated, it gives CASRVTKSTGNTIYF.